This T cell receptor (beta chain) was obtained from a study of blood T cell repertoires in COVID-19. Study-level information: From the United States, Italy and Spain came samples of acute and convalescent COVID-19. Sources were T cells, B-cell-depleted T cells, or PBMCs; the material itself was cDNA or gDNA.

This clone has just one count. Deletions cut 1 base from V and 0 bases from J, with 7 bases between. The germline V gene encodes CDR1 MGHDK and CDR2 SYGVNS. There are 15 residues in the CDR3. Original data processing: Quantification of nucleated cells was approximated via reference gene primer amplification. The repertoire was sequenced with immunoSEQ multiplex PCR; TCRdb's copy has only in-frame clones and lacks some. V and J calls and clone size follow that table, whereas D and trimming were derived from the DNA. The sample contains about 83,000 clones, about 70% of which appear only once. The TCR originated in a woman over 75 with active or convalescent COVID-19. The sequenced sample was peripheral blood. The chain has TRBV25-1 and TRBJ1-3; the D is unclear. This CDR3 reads CASSESGFSGNTIYF. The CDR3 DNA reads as TGTGCCAGCAGTGAATCGGGGTTCTCTGGAAACACCATATATTTT.